This entry lists 15 T cell receptor beta chains sequenced from one sample in a study of blood T cell repertoires in COVID-19. Produced via immunoSEQ multiplex PCR; TCRdb's table is partial and in-frame only. The table lists about 190,000 clones, around nine tenths of them singletons. Specimen: peripheral blood. These receptors all come from a man between 65 and 85 years old with active or convalescent COVID-19.

The V call is TRBV5-6, the J call TRBJ2-2; D is perhaps TRBD2 (5 bases). In germline, CDR1 is SGHDT, CDR2 YYEEEE. The V end lost 5 bases, the J end lost 3 bases, and 14 bases lay between the germline ends. This CDR3 spans 15 amino acids. The CDR3 is CASRGLGRDTGELFF. CDR3 DNA: TGTGCCAGCAGAGGCTTGGGGAGAGACACCGGGGAGCTGTTTTTT.

The chain combines TRBV6-5 with TRBJ2-7, with D possibly being TRBD1 (6 bases). The germline V gene has CDR1 MNHEY and CDR2 SVGAGI. The length of the CDR3 is 14 residues. V lost 6 bases and J lost 3, with 15 bases in between. CDR3 nucleotides: TGTGCCAGCAGGACAAGGGACACAATCTACGAGCAGTACTTC. Amino acids: CASRTRDTIYEQYF.

The chain couples TRBV2 to TRBJ2-1; 8 bases agree with TRBD2. The CDR3 is 14 residues long. The V segment lost 4 bases and the J segment 10 bases; nucleotides outside the gene matches: 9. Looked up from germline, CDR1 is SNHLY and CDR2 is FYNNEI. Here the CDR3 DNA reads TGTGCCAGCAGTGTGGAGCGGGAGCTCCGCGAGCAGTTCTTC. It codes for CASSVERELREQFF.

This chain connects TRBV24-1 to TRBJ1-5, with D perhaps TRBD1 (5 bases). The CDR3 spans 14 residues. The ends were cut back, 3 bases at V and 7 bases at J, with 12 bases in the middle. CDR1 and CDR2 from the germline V gene are KGHDR and SFDVKD. As DNA, the CDR3 is TGTGCCACCAGTGATCGAAGACAGAAACAGCCCCAGCATTTT. This translates into CATSDRRQKQPQHF.

The V call is TRBV7-8, the J call TRBJ2-6; D remains ambiguous. Trimming stripped 5 bases from V and 2 bases from J, with 7 bases between. This CDR3 has 14 residues. CDR1 is SGHVS, CDR2 FQNEAQ, per germline. CDR3 bases: TGTGCCAGCAGCCCGGGTGCTGGGGCCAACGTCCTGACTTTC. The encoded protein is CASSPGAGANVLTF.

The chain carries TRBV6-5 and TRBJ1-5, with 9 bases aligning to TRBD1. CDR3 size: 15 residues. V dropped 5 bases and J dropped 2; count of bases not matched to a gene: 4. Germline assignment: CDR1 MNHEY and CDR2 SVGAGI. The CDR3 bases are TGTGCCAGCAGTAGGGACAGGGCCGGCAATCAGCCCCAGCATTTT. It is translated as CASSRDRAGNQPQHF.

The CDR3 is CASSYDRIAYEQYF. DNA for the CDR3: TGTGCCAGCAGCTACGACAGGATAGCCTACGAGCAGTACTTC. V usage is TRBV11-2 and J usage is TRBJ2-7, with D possibly being TRBD1 (6 bases). With 4 bases removed from V and 2 bases from J, the gap between germline ends came to 12 bases. There are 14 residues in the CDR3. Germline V lookup: CDR1 SGHAT, CDR2 FQNNGV.

The chain employs TRBV11-2 and TRBJ1-6, with TRBD1 matching 8 bases. Unmatched junction bases numbered 4, after V lost 4 bases and J lost 5 bases. There are 15 residues in the CDR3. In germline, CDR1 is SGHAT, CDR2 FQNNGV. CDR3: CASSWRQGNNSPLHF. CDR3 sequence (DNA): TGTGCCAGCAGCTGGAGACAGGGGAATAATTCACCCCTCCACTTT.

The chain combines TRBV24-1 with TRBJ2-3; D possibly corresponds to TRBD1 (5 bases). Germline loops: CDR1 KGHDR, CDR2 SFDVKD. With 1 base removed from V and 4 bases from J, the gap between germline ends came to 14 bases. This CDR3 spans 16 amino acids. The CDR3 coding sequence is TGTGCCACCAGTGATTTACCCAGGGATGGGGCAGATACGCAGTATTTT. Translated, it gives CATSDLPRDGADTQYF.

V is TRBV18 and J is TRBJ2-5; possibly TRBD1 for D (6 bases). Trimming cost V 2 bases and J 2 bases, with 9 bases left between them. The CDR3 sequence is 14 residues long. Germline CDR1 reads KGHSH; CDR2 reads LQKENI. The chain's CDR3 is CASSPTGKQETQYF. The CDR3 coding sequence is TGTGCCAGCTCACCAACAGGGAAACAAGAGACCCAGTACTTC.

The chain combines TRBV10-1 with TRBJ2-6; TRBD2 is a possible D gene (7 bases). CDR3 length equals 16 residues. In germline, CDR1 is WNHNN, CDR2 SYGVQD (reference sequence). Trimming pared 5 bases from V and 1 base from J, leaving 12 bases between. The CDR3 loop reads CASSPGGYSGANVLTF. In DNA form, the CDR3 reads TGCGCCAGCAGTCCGGGGGGCTATTCTGGGGCCAACGTCCTGACTTTC.

V and J are TRBV2 and TRBJ2-5, with 8 bases that match TRBD2. J lost 2 bases, V lost 2 bases, and 7 bases had no gene match. Germline CDR1 and CDR2: SNHLY and FYNNEI. The length of the CDR3 is 16 residues. The CDR3 DNA reads as TGTGCCAGCAGTGAACGGCGGGGGGTGAGGCAAGAGACCCAGTACTTC. Translating gives CASSERRGVRQETQYF.

This clone was seen only once. The chain combines TRBV2 with TRBJ1-3, with 7 bases matching TRBD1. This CDR3 is built from 15 residues. Germline V lookup: CDR1 SNHLY, CDR2 FYNNEI. J lost 0 bases, V lost 6 bases, and 5 bases had no gene match. CDR3 region: CASSKGQVSGNTIYF. The CDR3 bases are TGTGCCAGCAGCAAAGGACAGGTCTCTGGAAACACCATATATTTT.

Only one count was recorded for this clone. The rearrangement links TRBV28 to TRBJ2-7, with TRBD2 matching 8 bases. The V segment lost 5 bases and the J segment 4 bases; nucleotides outside the gene matches: 13. The CDR3 contains 16 residues. Germline CDR1 reads MDHEN; CDR2 reads SYDVKM. The DNA for the CDR3 is TGTGCCAGCAGTCTACGCTTTAGCGAGCGGGGGTACGAGCAGTACTTC. As protein: CASSLRFSERGYEQYF. Looking up the rest from reference TRBV28 and TRBJ2-7 gives the full variable domain: DVKVTQSSRYLVKRTGEKVFLECVQDMDHENMFWYRQDPGLGLRLIYFSYDVKMKEKGDIPEGYSVSREKKERFSLILESASTNQTSMYLCASSLRFSERGYEQYFGPGTRLTVT.

In this sample, this clone turned up once. This chain joins TRBV19 and TRBJ2-1, with TRBD1 as a possible D gene (5 bases). This CDR3 region has 15 residues. V lost 5 bases and J 4 bases, leaving 15 bases between the germline ends. The germline gives CDR1 LNHDA, CDR2 SQIVND (reference sequence). The CDR3 protein is CASSFRLQAYNEQFF. In DNA, the CDR3 is TGTGCCAGTAGTTTTCGTTTACAGGCTTACAATGAGCAGTTCTTC.